This T cell receptor (beta chain) derives from a study of response to subunit inactivated influenza vaccine. Notes on the study in general: New T cells are recruited in small numbers by each seasonal influenza vaccination, according to the authors' suggestion.

From the RT-PCR reads, TCRdb called clonotypes with MiXCR, one entry per CDR3 protein. The data hold a few hundred thousand distinct CDR3 sequences, with approximately 7.8% observed a single time. The CDR3 contains 14 residues. The V and J ends lost 1 base and 5 bases respectively, with 11 bases between them. Germline V gene data show CDR1 as DFQATT and CDR2 as SNEGSKA (reference sequence). This clonotype has at least ten counts. Its target is unknown. The receptor was isolated from a man aged 45 to 70 who received an inactivated influenza vaccine. The genes are TRBV20-1 and TRBJ2-2, with D perhaps being TRBD1 or TRBD2 (5 bases each). Specimen: PBMCs from blood, collected less than 30 months after vaccination. Here the CDR3 reads CSARGGSLTGELFF. CDR3 coding DNA: TGCAGTGCTAGAGGGGGGAGTTTGACCGGGGAGCTGTTTTTT.